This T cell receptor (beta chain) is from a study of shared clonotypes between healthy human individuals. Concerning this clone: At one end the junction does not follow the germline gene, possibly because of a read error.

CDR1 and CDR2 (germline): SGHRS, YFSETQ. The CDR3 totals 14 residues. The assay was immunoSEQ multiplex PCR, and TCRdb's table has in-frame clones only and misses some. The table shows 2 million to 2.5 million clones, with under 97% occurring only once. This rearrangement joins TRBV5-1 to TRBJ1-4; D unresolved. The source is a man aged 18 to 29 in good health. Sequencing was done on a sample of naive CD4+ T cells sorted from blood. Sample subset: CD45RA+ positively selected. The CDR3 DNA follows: TGCGCCAGCAGCTCTGACGGTAGTTACGAAAAGCTGTTTTTT. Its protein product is CASSSDGSYEKLFF. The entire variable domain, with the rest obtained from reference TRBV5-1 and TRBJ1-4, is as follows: KAGVTQTPRYLIKTRGQQVTLSCSPISGHRSVSWYQQTPGQGLQFLFEYFSETQRNKGNFPGRFSGRQFSNSRSEMNVSTLELGDSALYLCASSSDGSYEKLFFGSGTQLSVL.